Below are 19 T cell receptor beta chains sequenced from a single sample in a study of PD-1 blockade in classical Hodgkin lymphoma. Each patient's relapse followed autologous stem cell transplantation, and brentuximab vedotin exposure varied. Here immunoSEQ multiplex PCR was the method, and the copy in TCRdb shows in-frame clones only, minus some. The sample shows tens of thousands of clones, more than 70% of them seen only once. Sequencing used peripheral blood mononuclear cells (PBMCs), obtained at baseline. These receptors were taken from a human donor with classical Hodgkin lymphoma.

V is TRBV10-3 and J is TRBJ1-3; no clear D. The CDR3 loop spans 11 amino acids. Germline loops: CDR1 ENHRY, CDR2 SYGVKD. The germline V and J ends were trimmed by 6 bases and 4 bases, with 4 bases remaining between them. The CDR3, as DNA: TGTGCCATCAGACAGGGAAACACCATATATTTT. It is translated as CAIRQGNTIYF.

V is TRBV25-1 and J is TRBJ2-5, with no clear D. The V gene's germline CDR1 is MGHDK and CDR2 SYGVNS. The CDR3 has 13 residues. V was pared by 2 bases and J by 5 bases, with 9 bases between. The CDR3 DNA sequence: TGTGCCAGCAGTGAAATTGGAGTCGAGACCCAGTACTTC. It is translated as CASSEIGVETQYF.

This clone was counted only a few times. The chain uses TRBV27 and TRBJ2-7; D remains ambiguous. Germline V gene sequence: CDR1 MNHEY, CDR2 SMNVEV (reference sequence). With 6 bases removed from V and 2 bases from J, the gap between germline ends came to 20 bases. The CDR3 totals 16 residues. The CDR3 reads CASSVSVKQSPYEQYF. The CDR3 DNA is TGTGCCAGCAGCGTATCGGTGAAACAGAGCCCCTACGAGCAGTACTTC.

The chain uses TRBV6-1 and TRBJ1-2; 9 bases map to TRBD1. V trimming: 8 bases; J trimming: 5 bases; junction bases outside the gene matches: 9. The CDR3 contains 14 residues. Germline loops: CDR1 MNHNS, CDR2 SASEGT. The CDR3 nucleotides read TGTGCCAGCGTCCAACCCGGGACAGGGTATGGCTACACCTTC. Encoded protein: CASVQPGTGYGYTF.

This chain connects TRBV27 to TRBJ2-7, with D perhaps TRBD1 or TRBD2 (6 bases each). Trimming cost V 4 bases and J 0 bases, with 16 bases left between them. Per the germline V gene, CDR1 is MNHEY and CDR2 is SMNVEV (reference sequence). This CDR3 contains 16 residues. The CDR3: CASSSLQGGTSYEQYF. Here the CDR3 DNA reads TGTGCCAGCAGTTCCCTCCAAGGGGGGACCTCCTACGAGCAGTACTTC.

The gene calls are TRBV9 and TRBJ2-7; the D gene is possibly TRBD1 (5 bases). The CDR3 totals 16 residues. Germline V gene sequence: CDR1 SGDLS, CDR2 YYNGEE. The ends were cut back, 0 bases at V and 1 base at J, with 14 bases in the middle. CDR3 sequence (DNA): TGTGCCAGCAGCGTAGGCGCCCAGGGCCCATCCTACGAGCAGTACTTC. As protein: CASSVGAQGPSYEQYF.

V is TRBV10-3 and J is TRBJ2-1; D is undetermined. Trimming stripped 3 bases from V and 10 bases from J, with 10 bases between. CDR1 is ENHRY and CDR2 is SYGVKD in the germline V gene. CDR3 length: 12 amino acids. The CDR3 here is CAISEDGSEQFF. The CDR3, as DNA: TGTGCCATCAGTGAAGACGGATCAGAGCAGTTCTTC.

The table lists this clone with a count of one. This chain joins TRBV11-2 and TRBJ2-2, with 10 positions matching TRBD1. Per germline, CDR1 SGHAT and CDR2 FQNNGV. CDR3 length: 18 amino acids. Trimming cost V 3 bases and J 4 bases; bases outside gene matches: 11. CDR3 sequence: CASSFPPTGGRSTGELFF. CDR3 coding DNA: TGTGCCAGCAGCTTCCCCCCGACAGGGGGCCGTAGCACCGGGGAGCTGTTTTTT.

The chain employs TRBV5-5 and TRBJ2-3, with 10 bases matching TRBD2. J gave up 2 bases and V 4 bases, and 1 base lay outside the gene matches. Germline CDR1 reads SGHKS; CDR2 reads YYEKEE (reference sequence). CDR3 length: 14 amino acids. Here the CDR3 reads CASSLAGATDTQYF. In DNA form, the CDR3 reads TGTGCCAGCAGCCTAGCGGGGGCCACAGATACGCAGTATTTT.

In its sample, this clone was seen once. The chain combines TRBV6-5 with TRBJ2-7; 10 bases align to TRBD1. Germline CDR1 and CDR2: MNHEY and SVGAGI. The CDR3 extends over 16 amino acids. The junction had 7 bases not matched to a gene; V was cut back by 4 bases and J by 1 base. The CDR3 reads CASSFLPGQGSYEQYF. In nucleotides, the CDR3 is TGTGCCAGCAGTTTCCTTCCGGGACAGGGGTCCTACGAGCAGTACTTC.

The chain carries TRBV18 and TRBJ2-5, with 13 nucleotides matching TRBD2. The CDR3 is 15 amino acids. Germline loops: CDR1 KGHSH, CDR2 LQKENI. The V segment lost 4 bases and the J segment 2 bases; nucleotides outside the gene matches: 1. CDR3: CASSRTSGGQETQYF. The CDR3 DNA is TGTGCCAGCTCACGGACTAGCGGGGGACAAGAGACCCAGTACTTC.

The chain is built from TRBV6-5 and TRBJ2-3; TRBD2 is a possible D gene (6 bases). The V and J ends lost 2 bases and 2 bases respectively, with 11 bases between them. The CDR3 has 15 amino acids. In germline, CDR1 is MNHEY, CDR2 SVGAGI. This CDR3 is CASSYVPGVTDTQYF. CDR3 nucleotides: TGTGCCAGCAGTTACGTGCCGGGGGTCACAGATACGCAGTATTTT.

V usage is TRBV10-3 and J usage is TRBJ2-1; TRBD2 aligns across 12 bases. With V trimmed by 6 bases and J by 6 bases, 9 bases remained unmatched. Germline V gene lookup returns CDR1 ENHRY and CDR2 SYGVKD. There are 16 residues in the CDR3. The CDR3 region is CAIRGSGLAGSNEQFF. The CDR3 DNA reads as TGTGCCATCAGAGGGTCGGGACTAGCGGGTTCCAATGAGCAGTTCTTC.

This clone was observed a single time. The chain employs TRBV6-1 and TRBJ1-6, with 11 bases that match TRBD1. Looked up from germline, CDR1 is MNHNS and CDR2 is SASEGT. This CDR3 contains 18 residues. Unmatched junction bases numbered 9, after V lost 4 bases and J lost 4 bases. The CDR3 DNA is TGTGCCAGCAGTGGAAGGACAGGGGGCCCAATTTATAATTCACCCCTCCACTTT. Its protein is CASSGRTGGPIYNSPLHF.

V is TRBV5-1 and J is TRBJ2-5, with D hard to call. The ends were cut back, 0 bases at V and 4 bases at J, with 1 base in the middle. Germline values: CDR1 SGHRS, CDR2 YFSETQ. The length of the CDR3 is 11 residues. The CDR3 here is CASSLVETQYF. The CDR3 bases are TGCGCCAGCAGCTTGGTAGAGACCCAGTACTTC. Together with reference TRBV5-1 and TRBJ2-5, the CDR3 gives the full variable domain: KAGVTQTPRYLIKTRGQQVTLSCSPISGHRSVSWYQQTPGQGLQFLFEYFSETQRNKGNFPGRFSGRQFSNSRSEMNVSTLELGDSALYLCASSLVETQYFGPGTRLLVL.

This chain joins TRBV19 and TRBJ2-5, with D perhaps matching TRBD2 (5 bases). Near its end, the DNA agrees better with TRBJ2-7, so the J call may be wrong. The CDR3 consists of 14 residues. Germline V CDR1 and CDR2: LNHDA, SQIVND (reference sequence). CDR3 protein: CASSIGTPNYEQYF. The CDR3 bases are TGTGCCAGTAGTATAGGGACTCCCAACTACGAGCAGTACTTC.

The chain is built from TRBV11-2 and TRBJ1-3; 10 bases agree with TRBD1. Germline CDR1 reads SGHAT; CDR2 reads FQNNGV. The CDR3 spans 12 residues. The J segment lost 8 bases and the V segment lost 8 bases, leaving 3 bases of the junction unmatched. CDR3 region: CASRQGAHTIYF. The CDR3 nucleotides are TGTGCCAGCCGACAGGGGGCACACACCATATATTTT.

J is TRBJ2-3 and V is TRBV29-1; possible D gene TRBD2, 7 bases. Germline CDR1 SQVTM, CDR2 ANQGSEA. The CDR3 runs 13 residues. V shed 6 bases and J shed 4 bases, with 14 bases lying between them. DNA for the CDR3: TGCAGCGTGGGAGGGGGGGAGGCAGATACGCAGTATTTT. It yields the protein CSVGGGEADTQYF.

V gene TRBV6-5 combines with J gene TRBJ1-1; D remains unclear. Germline CDR1 reads MNHEY; CDR2 reads SVGAGI. This CDR3 contains 15 residues. Trimming took off 2 bases at V and 1 base at J, with 11 bases between the two ends. CDR3 sequence reads: CASSYPGGRNTEAFF. CDR3 in DNA: TGTGCCAGCAGTTACCCGGGCGGGCGGAACACTGAAGCTTTCTTT.